The 17 T cell receptor beta chains in this list originate from one sample, sequenced in a study of blood T cell repertoires in COVID-19. Repertoires were generated with immunoSEQ multiplex PCR, while TCRdb's copy carries only in-frame clones and drops some. The sample lists about 320,000 clones, roughly 90% occurring once. The material sequenced was PBMCs or T cells enriched from blood (not recorded which). The receptors stem from a man aged 55 to 70 who had recovered from COVID-19.

V is TRBV11-1 and J is TRBJ1-1, with 8 bases fitting TRBD1. Germline V gene sequence: CDR1 SGHAT, CDR2 FQDESV (reference sequence). This CDR3 is built from 15 residues. V shed 5 bases, J shed 3 bases, and the junction held 8 bases outside the gene matches. CDR3 sequence: CASSTTGGRDTEAFF. DNA of the CDR3: TGTGCCAGCAGCACCACAGGGGGGCGGGACACTGAAGCTTTCTTT.

This clone was recorded only once. This chain joins TRBV28 and TRBJ1-1, with D hard to call. Germline V CDR1 and CDR2: MDHEN, SYDVKM. The CDR3 totals 13 residues. Trimming cost V 5 bases and J 0 bases, with 7 bases left between them. CDR3: CASSTVVNTEAFF. The DNA of the CDR3 is TGTGCCAGCAGTACGGTGGTGAACACTGAAGCTTTCTTT.

V usage is TRBV5-1 and J usage is TRBJ2-3; 11 bases map to TRBD2. Germline assignment: CDR1 SGHRS and CDR2 YFSETQ. The V segment lost 0 bases and the J segment 6 bases; nucleotides outside the gene matches: 3. The CDR3 contains 15 residues. The CDR3 DNA reads as TGCGCCAGCAGCTTGGCTACTAGCGGGGGTGATACGCAGTATTTT. The encoded protein is CASSLATSGGDTQYF.

DNA of the CDR3: TGCGCCAGCAGCTTGGGTGGCGGGACAGCCACCGGGGAGCTGTTTTTT. Encoded protein: CASSLGGGTATGELFF. The rearrangement joins TRBV5-1 to TRBJ2-2, with D possibly being TRBD1 (7 bases). CDR3 length: 16 residues. Germline V CDR1 and CDR2: SGHRS, YFSETQ. Trimming pared 0 bases from V and 4 bases from J, leaving 13 bases between.

The chain combines TRBV5-1 with TRBJ1-2, with D perhaps TRBD1 (5 bases). Trimming left V 3 bases short and J 8 bases short, with 20 bases between. This CDR3 spans 15 amino acids. CDR1 is SGHRS and CDR2 is YFSETQ in the germline V gene. CDR3 loop: CASSSYLREGTGYTF. CDR3 DNA sequence: TGCGCCAGCAGCTCCTATTTACGGGAGGGGACGGGCTACACCTTC.

The chain carries TRBV5-1 and TRBJ2-5, with 8 bases aligning to TRBD1. The germline gives CDR1 SGHRS, CDR2 YFSETQ. The CDR3 has 15 residues. J gave up 3 bases and V 4 bases, and 8 bases lay outside the gene matches. The CDR3 protein is CASSVTGATEETQYF. As DNA, the CDR3 is TGCGCCAGCAGCGTGACAGGGGCGACCGAAGAGACCCAGTACTTC.

The chain links TRBV4-2 to TRBJ1-1; tentative D call: TRBD1 (6 bases). The CDR3 sequence is 13 residues long. Germline-derived CDR1 and CDR2 are LGHNA and YNFKEQ. V was pared by 4 bases and J by 5 bases, with 11 bases between. The CDR3, as DNA: TGTGCCAGCAGCCCTGGACAGCAGACTGAAGCTTTCTTT. Translating gives CASSPGQQTEAFF.

V is TRBV6-5 and J is TRBJ2-7; 9 nucleotides align to TRBD2. Germline V CDR1 and CDR2: MNHEY, SVGAGI. The CDR3 consists of 15 residues. V lost 6 bases, J lost 2 bases, and 8 bases stayed unmatched. CDR3 protein: CASRLTSGLTYEQYF. The CDR3, as DNA: TGTGCCAGCAGACTTACTAGCGGGTTGACCTACGAGCAGTACTTC.

The chain combines TRBV7-2 with TRBJ2-2, with 16 bases aligning to TRBD2. The junction had 7 bases not matched to a gene; V was cut back by 5 bases and J by 4 bases. Germline V lookup: CDR1 SGHTA, CDR2 FQGNSA. The CDR3 contains 18 residues. The CDR3 sequence: CASSPGLAGGRGTGELFF. The CDR3 bases are TGTGCCAGCAGCCCGGGACTAGCGGGGGGGCGCGGCACCGGGGAGCTGTTTTTT.

This chain links TRBV3-1 (or the pseudogene TRBV3-2) with TRBJ2-7; 10 nucleotides align to TRBD2. This CDR3 region has 14 residues. The trim removed 6 bases at V and 6 bases at J, leaving 8 bases unmatched. Germline CDR1 and CDR2: LGHDT and YNNKEL (reference sequence). CDR3: CASSPPSGSPEQYF. The CDR3 DNA reads as TGTGCCAGCAGTCCACCTAGCGGGAGCCCCGAGCAGTACTTC.

The rearrangement uses TRBV7-9 and TRBJ1-1, with D uncertain. Germline values: CDR1 SEHNR, CDR2 FQNEAQ (reference sequence). The CDR3 covers 14 residues. With 1 base removed from V and 6 bases from J, the gap between germline ends came to 12 bases. CDR3 nucleotide sequence: TGTGCCAGCAGCTTAGGCGGGGTCGGGGCTGAAGCTTTCTTT. It encodes CASSLGGVGAEAFF.

The chain carries TRBV6-2 or TRBV6-3 and TRBJ1-2; 7 bases match TRBD1. Germline CDR1 reads MNHEY; CDR2 reads SVGEGT. The CDR3 contains 14 residues. With V trimmed by 5 bases and J by 5 bases, 8 bases remained unmatched. The CDR3 region is CASSGGQRSYGYTF. CDR3 DNA: TGTGCCAGCAGTGGGGGACAGCGAAGTTATGGCTACACCTTC.

The chain uses TRBV7-6 and TRBJ1-3; a weak D match, TRBD1 (5 bases). This CDR3 region has 21 residues. V lost 5 bases to trimming and J lost 0 bases, with 29 bases between them. The V gene's germline CDR1 is SGHVS and CDR2 FNYEAQ. The CDR3 reads CASSPEPPPSKGVHSGNTIYF. CDR3 DNA: TGTGCCAGCAGCCCAGAACCGCCCCCGTCCAAAGGGGTTCACTCTGGAAACACCATATATTTT.

The chain uses TRBV7-6 and TRBJ2-1; D is possibly TRBD1 (6 bases). The CDR3 spans 15 residues. From germline, CDR1 is SGHVS and CDR2 FNYEAQ. The V and J ends lost 1 base and 2 bases respectively, with 9 bases between them. CDR3 coding DNA: TGTGCCAGCAGCTTAGGTACAGGGACCTACAATGAGCAGTTCTTC. Residues: CASSLGTGTYNEQFF.

A few counts support this clone. This chain uses TRBV9 with TRBJ2-7; a weak D match, TRBD2 (6 bases). The CDR3 is 14 residues long. Germline assignment: CDR1 SGDLS and CDR2 YYNGEE. The V end was cut by 4 bases, the J end by 4 bases, with 15 bases between. The chain's CDR3 is CASSPGGSGYEQYF. The CDR3 DNA sequence: TGTGCCAGCAGCCCCGGGGGTAGCGGATACGAGCAGTACTTC.

Written as DNA, the CDR3 is TGTGCCAGCAACAGGGGGGACACTGAAGCTTTCTTT. Translation gives CASNRGDTEAFF. The chain has TRBV9 and TRBJ1-1; 8 nucleotides match TRBD1. CDR1 SGDLS and CDR2 YYNGEE come from the germline V gene. CDR3 size: 12 residues. With V trimmed by 6 bases and J by 3 bases, 1 base remained unmatched.

The V call is TRBV9, the J call TRBJ1-1; weak D call: TRBD1 (5 bases). The V gene lost 3 bases and the J gene lost 1 base, with 13 bases spanning the gap. Per the germline V gene, CDR1 is SGDLS and CDR2 is YYNGEE. This CDR3 contains 15 residues. The CDR3 DNA is TGTGCCAGCAGCGCAAGCGGGGGGGGGAACACTGAAGCTTTCTTT. Residues: CASSASGGGNTEAFF. The whole variable domain, filled in from reference TRBV9 and TRBJ1-1, reads DSGVTQTPKHLITATGQRVTLRCSPRSGDLSVYWYQQSLDQGLQFLIQYYNGEERAKGNILERFSAQQFPDLHSELNLSSLELGDSALYFCASSASGGGNTEAFFGQGTRLTVV.